Below, 21 T cell receptor beta chains from the same sample are listed, as sequenced in a study of blood T cell repertoires in COVID-19. The repertoire was sequenced with immunoSEQ multiplex PCR; TCRdb's copy has only in-frame clones and lacks some. Of some 190,000 clones listed, around 81% are singletons. Sequencing used peripheral blood. These receptors all come from a woman aged 35 to 49 with COVID-19, enrolled during active disease.

V gene TRBV19 combines with J gene TRBJ2-7; 8 nucleotides agree with TRBD1. Germline V gives CDR1 LNHDA, CDR2 SQIVND (reference sequence). The CDR3 contains 13 residues. V lost 7 bases, J lost 7 bases, and 9 bases stayed unmatched. The CDR3 is CASTGTGLKEQYF. In DNA, the CDR3 is TGTGCCAGTACTGGGACAGGTCTGAAGGAGCAGTACTTC.

The chain has TRBV20-1 and TRBJ1-1; 7 nucleotides agree with TRBD1. V gave up 3 bases and J gave up 3 bases; unmatched junction bases: 7. In germline, CDR1 is DFQATT, CDR2 SNEGSKA (reference sequence). CDR3 size: 14 residues. This chain's CDR3 is CSASPGQAYTEAFF. In DNA form, the CDR3 reads TGCAGTGCTAGTCCCGGACAGGCGTACACTGAAGCTTTCTTT.

Only a few counts were recorded for this clone. CDR3 nucleotide sequence: TGTGCCAGCAGCTATCCTTTGAACACTGAAGCTTTCTTT. Translating it yields CASSYPLNTEAFF. The chain couples TRBV7-9 to TRBJ1-1; no definite D call. Germline V gene sequence: CDR1 SEHNR, CDR2 FQNEAQ (reference sequence). The CDR3 is 13 residues long. Trimming removed 4 bases at V and 0 bases at J, with 6 bases between.

The V gene is TRBV6-1, the J gene TRBJ2-7; no clear D gene. Germline V CDR1 and CDR2: MNHNS, SASEGT. V lost 3 bases and J 3 bases, leaving 9 bases between the germline ends. The CDR3 loop spans 13 amino acids. This chain's CDR3 is CASSDPDNYEQYV. In DNA, the CDR3 is TGTGCCAGCAGTGACCCCGACAACTACGAGCAGTACGTC.

The chain uses TRBV5-4 and TRBJ2-1; TRBD2 matches 7 bases. The CDR3 contains 16 residues. Looked up from germline, CDR1 is SGHNT and CDR2 is YYREEE (reference sequence). Trimming removed 0 bases from V and 7 bases from J; junction bases left unmatched: 10. The CDR3 sequence is CASSLGGGSRENEQFF. CDR3 DNA: TGTGCCAGCAGCTTGGGTGGCGGGAGCAGGGAGAATGAGCAGTTCTTC.

The chain couples TRBV3-1 (or the pseudogene TRBV3-2) to TRBJ1-5, with D unresolved. V lost 1 base, J lost 9 bases, and 10 bases lay in between. The germline CDR1 and CDR2 sequences are LGHDT and YNNKEL (reference sequence). The CDR3 contains 13 residues. The chain's CDR3 is CASSQGGSRPQHF. CDR3 nucleotide sequence: TGTGCCAGCAGCCAAGGCGGGTCGCGGCCCCAGCATTTT.

This chain connects TRBV19 to TRBJ1-1, with TRBD1 identical over 9 bases. Trimming took 6 bases from V and 0 from J; bases not matched to a gene: 8. The CDR3 totals 16 residues. Germline V gene data show CDR1 as LNHDA and CDR2 as SQIVND (reference sequence). The CDR3 DNA is TGTGCCAGTAGGCCAACCGGGACAGGGATGAACACTGAAGCTTTCTTT. It codes for CASRPTGTGMNTEAFF.

The V call is TRBV5-1, the J call TRBJ2-3, with 15 bases lining up with TRBD2. Germline CDR1 SGHRS, CDR2 YFSETQ. V lost 5 bases to trimming and J lost 1 base; unmatched junction nucleotides: 8. The CDR3 length is 18 residues. The CDR3 sequence: CASSPGLAGGPGTDTQYF. The CDR3 bases are TGCGCCAGCAGTCCTGGACTAGCGGGAGGGCCTGGCACAGATACGCAGTATTTT.

The genes are TRBV29-1 and TRBJ2-3; a weak D match, TRBD2 (5 bases). The V end was cut by 7 bases, the J end by 5 bases, with 10 bases between. CDR3 size: 11 residues. Germline assignment: CDR1 SQVTM and CDR2 ANQGSEA. CDR3: CSAREGDTQYF. CDR3 nucleotides: TGCAGCGCCCGTGAGGGAGATACGCAGTATTTT.

The chain is built from TRBV2 and TRBJ1-5, with TRBD1 as a possible D gene (6 bases). With 7 bases removed from V and 2 bases from J, the gap between germline ends came to 12 bases. The CDR3 contains 14 residues. Germline assignment: CDR1 SNHLY and CDR2 FYNNEI. CDR3 protein: CASTPRQGNQPQHF. The CDR3 DNA sequence: TGTGCCAGCACTCCAAGACAGGGCAATCAGCCCCAGCATTTT. Full variable domain (remainder filled in from reference TRBV2 and TRBJ1-5): EPEVTQTPSHQVTQMGQEVILRCVPISNHLYFYWYRQILGQKVEFLVSFYNNEISEKSEIFDDQFSVERPDGSNFTLKIRSTKLEDSAMYFCASTPRQGNQPQHFGDGTRLSIL.

V is TRBV2 and J is TRBJ2-1; TRBD2 matches at 12 bases. V dropped 6 bases and J dropped 7; count of bases not matched to a gene: 7. This CDR3 comprises 15 residues. The germline CDR1 and CDR2 sequences are SNHLY and FYNNEI. DNA of the CDR3: TGTGCCAGCAGGCCCGCTAGCGGGGGGGCTAATGAGCAGTTCTTC. Translated: CASRPASGGANEQFF.

The J gene is TRBJ1-6, the V gene TRBV30; D may be TRBD1 (6 bases). CDR3 size: 14 residues. Germline assignment: CDR1 GTSNPN and CDR2 SVGIG (reference sequence). V was cut by 4 bases and J by 7 bases, with 14 bases left in between. The CDR3 nucleotides are TGTGCCTGGACCTTTGACAGGAGAAATTCACCCCTCCACTTT. Translation gives CAWTFDRRNSPLHF.

The chain couples TRBV30 to TRBJ2-7; TRBD2 agrees at 7 bases. The CDR3 loop spans 11 amino acids. With V trimmed by 5 bases and J by 6 bases, 4 bases remained unmatched. Per the germline V gene, CDR1 is GTSNPN and CDR2 is SVGIG (reference sequence). CDR3 coding DNA: TGTGCCTGGGCCGGGGGGTTCGAGCAGTACTTC. It encodes CAWAGGFEQYF.

The table lists this clone with a few counts. The chain joins TRBV18 to TRBJ2-1; a possible D gene is TRBD1 (7 bases). The germline V gene has CDR1 KGHSH and CDR2 LQKENI. The CDR3 sequence is 21 residues long. Trimming took 5 bases from V and 4 from J, leaving 33 bases between them. CDR3 protein: CASSATQYRGLHFLSYNEQFF. Written as DNA, the CDR3 is TGTGCCAGCTCAGCTACACAGTACAGGGGACTCCACTTCCTCTCATACAATGAGCAGTTCTTC.

The rearrangement links TRBV2 to TRBJ2-3; TRBD2 is a possible D gene (6 bases). The CDR3 has 15 residues. Germline V lookup: CDR1 SNHLY, CDR2 FYNNEI. V dropped 8 bases and J dropped 4 bases, with 19 bases sitting between them. The CDR3 reads CASWGGSGASDTQYF. The CDR3 coding sequence is TGTGCCAGCTGGGGAGGTAGTGGGGCTTCAGATACGCAGTATTTT.

This chain links TRBV30 with TRBJ1-2, with TRBD1 as a possible D gene (6 bases). CDR3 length: 14 amino acids. V shed 3 bases and J shed 5 bases, with 16 bases lying between them. Germline V CDR1 and CDR2: GTSNPN, SVGIG (reference sequence). CDR3: CAWRPLSTGYGYTF. The CDR3 DNA is TGTGCCTGGAGACCTCTAAGTACAGGGTATGGCTACACCTTC.

The rearrangement joins TRBV5-4 to TRBJ2-7, with TRBD2 matching 7 bases. The junction had 2 bases not matched to a gene; V was cut back by 4 bases and J by 7 bases. The CDR3 covers 11 residues. Germline loops: CDR1 SGHNT, CDR2 YYREEE (reference sequence). This CDR3 is CASSAGGEQYF. CDR3 in DNA: TGTGCCAGCAGCGCCGGGGGGGAGCAGTACTTC.

This sequence joins TRBV6-5 and TRBJ2-7; 9 nucleotides match TRBD1. J gave up 5 bases and V 6 bases, and 11 bases lay outside the gene matches. CDR3 length: 15 amino acids. CDR1 is MNHEY, CDR2 SVGAGI, per germline. Written as DNA, the CDR3 is TGTGCCAGCAGGTTGGCCGAACAGGGGGCTAACGAGCAGTACTTC. It codes for CASRLAEQGANEQYF.

The rearrangement links TRBV19 to TRBJ2-1, with 7 nucleotides matching TRBD2. The germline CDR1 and CDR2 sequences are LNHDA and SQIVND (reference sequence). V dropped 6 bases and J dropped 8; count of bases not matched to a gene: 10. This CDR3 region has 14 residues. The CDR3 region is CASRAPAGDYEQFF. The CDR3 bases are TGTGCCAGTAGGGCCCCCGCGGGGGACTATGAGCAGTTCTTC.

This clone was counted a single time. The chain has TRBV7-2 and TRBJ2-7, with unresolved D. CDR3 size: 15 residues. With 1 base removed from V and 0 bases from J, the gap between germline ends came to 10 bases. CDR1 is SGHTA, CDR2 FQGNSA, per germline. The CDR3 sequence: CASSLEPLSSYEQYF. The CDR3 nucleotides read TGTGCCAGCAGCTTAGAACCTCTGAGCTCCTACGAGCAGTACTTC.

V and J are TRBV4-1 and TRBJ1-1; TRBD1 matches 8 bases. Per germline, CDR1 MGHRA and CDR2 YSYEKL. This CDR3 has 17 amino acids. V was clipped by 1 base and J by 0 bases; unmatched bases: 7. The CDR3 reads CASSQVGTGGMNTEAFF. The DNA of the CDR3 is TGCGCCAGCAGCCAAGTAGGAACAGGGGGGATGAACACTGAAGCTTTCTTT.